Detailed here is one T cell receptor beta chain. This clonotype was found many times. The target of this receptor is not known. One end of the junction fails to match germline, which may point to a read error. From cysteine to phenylalanine, the CDR3 is 13 amino acids long. Left in the record is the CDR3 DNA by itself, 39 bases read in frame from the first base. The sample originates from a study of regulatory T cells in long-lasting Graves disease (dated by TCRdb to the early 2020s). Study-wide context: Persistent Graves' disease was defined as persistently positive TSH receptor autoantibodies together with antithyroid drug treatment for over 5 years. Persistent Graves' disease patients in the clinical cohort had taken antithyroid drugs for roughly ten years on average. The study took place in China and was registered as a clinical trial. A total of about 33 samples underwent TCR sequencing, from roughly 13 patients with persistent Graves' disease and 20 or so patients with newly diagnosed Graves' disease. Patients with persistent Graves' disease were compared with patients with newly diagnosed Graves' disease using TCR sequencing and RNA sequencing of peripheral blood. Overall results and qualifications from the work: The authors noted that the small sample size was a limitation that may lower accuracy. Persistent disease showed preferential use of TRBV28, TRBJ1-2 and TRBJ2-5, whereas newly diagnosed disease favored TRBV20-1 and TRBJ2-1. Only the TCR beta chain was sequenced and analyzed. Compared with newly diagnosed patients, patients with persistent Graves' disease had lower TCR Shannon entropy and fewer highly expanded clones, which suggests clonal expansion. Patients with persistent disease shared more public clonotypes (around 2,700) than newly diagnosed patients did (966). Only peripheral blood was studied, because thyroid tissue, the primary lesion, was inaccessible.

Libraries were prepared through multiplex PCR. TCRdb lists the instrument as Illumina HiSeq 4000. CDR3 regions were amplified by Arm-PCR with iRepertoire HTBI primers to construct TCR beta libraries. Gel purification was performed on PCR products prior to sequencing. As for the original processing: Across samples, about 63 TRBV and roughly 15 TRBJ segments were identified and used for gene usage analysis of CDR3 amino acid clonotypes. COPE and FqMerger were used to merge the filtered high-quality paired reads into contigs. BLAST was used to align contigs to IMGT TRBV, TRBD and TRBJ reference genes, and CDR3 was defined according to IMGT. Any clonotype with a frequency above 0.1% was counted as a highly expanded clone. Repertoire diversity was measured by Shannon entropy, and V-J evenness by the Gini coefficient. A clonotype found in more than one individual was treated as public. In-frame beta chains were kept once TCRdb had trimmed the public reads at Q25 with fastp and called clones with MiXCR. For every CDR3 protein sequence, its rows merge into one entry that carries the most common genes and DNA. These V and J calls derive from TCRdb rather than the authors' analysis. The sample contains roughly 450,000 distinct CDR3 sequences, 23% of them found a single time. Roughly 26% of the sample goes to the ten largest clones.

In the paper's terms, the time point label means: persistent/refractory GD, antithyroid drugs over 5 years with positive TRAb. RNA was extracted from PBMCs in TRIzol for both TCR sequencing and RNA sequencing. The diagnosis of Graves' disease followed American Thyroid Association guidelines. Recruitment of patients was carried out at an endocrinology department in Xi'an, China. Each patient gave approximately 9.7 milliliters of peripheral blood, collected in an EDTA anticoagulant tube. Ficoll Paque Plus density gradient separation was used to isolate PBMCs, and no further T cell sorting was performed. An Agilent 2100 Bioanalyzer and agarose gel were used to assess RNA quality, and a NanoDrop 2000 was used to measure RNA concentration.

The chain was built from TRBV12-3 or TRBV12-4 and TRBJ2-4; too little of a D gene remains to name it. The TCR was taken from a female donor with Graves disease. The material was peripheral blood mononuclear cells (PBMCs), obtained when the disease was refractory, from a patient treated with antithyroid drugs. The bases read TGTGCCAGCAGTTTAACCGAGGAAACAGCGCCGAACTTC. Its translation is CASSLTEETAPNF.